This TCR beta chain was captured by sequencing in a study of shared clonotypes between healthy human individuals. As defined, naive CD8 cells were CD45RO-negative and positively selected for CCR7, with terminally differentiated effector memory CD45RA+ cells excluded. This clone was seen once. Its antigen is still unknown. Profiling relied on immunoSEQ multiplex PCR, and the TCRdb table lists in-frame clones only, not all of them. Of some 2 million clones listed, about 95% are singletons. Germline CDR1 LGHNA, CDR2 YSLEER. The CDR3 runs 12 residues. Trimming left V 0 bases short and J 5 bases short, with 4 bases between. Whole-study results and caveats: Rarefaction exposed incomplete sorted-subset sequencing despite large depth.

The sample was naive CD8+ T cells sorted from blood. The source is a man in his late teens or twenties in good health. The chain is built from TRBV4-3 and TRBJ1-2; the D is unclear. The CDR3 spells CASSQDQYGYTF. As DNA, the CDR3 is TGCGCCAGCAGCCAAGACCAATATGGCTACACCTTC.